The rows below give T cell receptor beta chains drawn from one sample of a study of identifying expanded T cells in peripheral blood. The protocol was immunoSEQ multiplex PCR, while the TCRdb copy is restricted to in-frame clones and leaves out a portion. The top ten clones hold around 3.3% of a sample with around 50,000 clones, approximately 89% of them seen once. Specimen: blood. The origin of the receptors is a person between 18 and 69 years old in good health. Each CDR3 is given without its conserved first and last residue. The order of the fields is V gene, CDR3 length, J gene, CDR3 protein.

TRBV18	13	TRBJ1-1	ASSPLKEPGTEAF
TRBV7-8	15	TRBJ1-4	ASSPDPLIATNEKLF
TRBV12-5	11	TRBJ2-5	ASGQGFQETQY
TRBV30	12	TRBJ1-3	ACERYQKRNTIY
TRBV4-3	13	TRBJ1-5	ASSQDLNSNQPQH
TRBV7-2	10	TRBJ1-5	ASSFFNQPQH
TRBV4-2	13	TRBJ2-1	ASTPEGVTYNEQF
TRBV4-2	12	TRBJ2-5	ASSQEEIQETQY
TRBV11-2	13	TRBJ2-2	ASSLVRGNTGELF
TRBV13	12	TRBJ2-7	ASSPSGGSYEQY
TRBV6-5	11	TRBJ2-7	ASRPGLLGEQY
TRBV7-6	13	TRBJ1-6	ASSLEWDSNSPLH
TRBV5-6	15	TRBJ1-5	ASSYTGTRGSNQPQH
TRBV7-9	11	TRBJ2-7	ASSSGQGVRQY